Sequencing of this T cell receptor beta chain was carried out in a study of cytomegalovirus exposure and HLA in healthy donors. The PCR had 60 Vbeta and 13 Jbeta primers. In the original processing: Later, an analysis found 75 million to 100 million unique TCR beta chains, and approximately 10 million of these were shared. Only in-frame clones appear in the TCRdb table, and some are missing; sequencing was by immunoSEQ multiplex PCR. From that table come the V and J calls and clone size; the DNA was used to work out D and trimming. The data contain about 180,000 clones, 82% of them singletons. The germline V and J ends were trimmed by 3 bases and 11 bases, with 12 bases remaining between them. CDR1 and CDR2 (germline): MDHEN, SYDVKM. The CDR3 is 12 amino acids.

The sample was PBMCs. The clonotype was recovered from a man aged 40-49 years in good health and CMV-seronegative. The chain couples TRBV28 to TRBJ2-3, with D maybe TRBD2 (6 bases). The CDR3 nucleotides are TGTGCCAGCAGTTTGGAGGGACGTAAGCAGTATTTT. Amino acids: CASSLEGRKQYF.